What follows are 27 T cell receptor beta chains derived from one specimen sequenced in a study of control samples from healthy donors and cancer patients. Profiled with immunoSEQ multiplex PCR; TCRdb holds only in-frame clones, not every one. Here the sample spans some 100,000 clones, roughly three quarters being singletons. The sequenced sample was blood. The receptor set was obtained from a woman in her twenties or thirties in good health.

This chain connects TRBV7-2 to TRBJ2-5, with unresolved D. The CDR3 extends over 14 amino acids. Germline V gene sequence: CDR1 SGHTA, CDR2 FQGNSA. Trimming left V 2 bases short and J 1 base short, with 8 bases between. The CDR3 loop is CASSLIAGQETQYF. The CDR3 DNA reads as TGTGCCAGCAGCTTAATCGCAGGCCAAGAGACCCAGTACTTC.

The chain employs TRBV21-1 and TRBJ1-1. TRBV21-1 is described as a pseudogene. The CDR3 has 14 residues. The CDR3 nucleotides are TGTGCCAGCAGCAAAGATTTAGGGGGGTTGGTGTCTTTCTTT. Translated: CASSKDLGGLVSFF.

V is TRBV9 and J is TRBJ1-1, with a possible D match to TRBD1 (5 bases). V lost 3 bases, J lost 3 bases, and 15 bases lay in between. This CDR3 has 15 amino acids. Per germline, CDR1 SGDLS and CDR2 YYNGEE. The CDR3 is CASSGEGLRYTEAFF. The CDR3 region has the DNA TGTGCCAGCAGCGGGGAGGGGTTAAGGTACACTGAAGCTTTCTTT.

A remark on this clone: This CDR3 is also generated by other DNA sequences in the sample. The chain couples TRBV5-1 to TRBJ1-1; D is ambiguous. This CDR3 comprises 14 residues. V shed 0 bases and J shed 5 bases, with 11 bases lying between them. The germline V gene encodes CDR1 SGHRS and CDR2 YFSETQ. The CDR3: CASSLAVGGTEAFF. In DNA, the CDR3 is TGCGCCAGCAGCTTGGCAGTGGGAGGAACTGAAGCTTTCTTT.

This chain joins TRBV30 and TRBJ2-1; TRBD2 agrees at 8 bases. CDR1 and CDR2 (germline): GTSNPN, SVGIG (reference sequence). The CDR3 loop spans 15 amino acids. Trimming took 1 base from V and 6 from J; bases not matched to a gene: 8. The CDR3 sequence: CAWSANSGGLNEQFF. CDR3 coding DNA: TGTGCCTGGAGTGCGAACAGCGGGGGCCTCAATGAGCAGTTCTTC.

The V call is TRBV27, the J call TRBJ2-3; 11 nucleotides agree with TRBD2. The CDR3 runs 15 residues. The V gene's germline CDR1 is MNHEY and CDR2 SMNVEV (reference sequence). Losses at the gene ends were 10 bases for V and 5 bases for J; bases not matched to a gene: 11. The CDR3 region is CATRPGLAVIDTQYF. CDR3 DNA sequence: TGTGCCACGCGGCCGGGACTAGCGGTTATAGATACGCAGTATTTT.

The gene calls are TRBV18 and TRBJ1-1; the match to TRBD1 covers 8 bases. Germline V gene data show CDR1 as KGHSH and CDR2 as LQKENI. Unmatched junction bases numbered 2, after V lost 1 base and J lost 7 bases. The CDR3 has 13 amino acids. CDR3 loop: CASSPQTGVEAFF. For the CDR3, the DNA is TGTGCCAGCTCACCACAGACAGGGGTTGAAGCTTTCTTT.

V usage is TRBV29-1 and J usage is TRBJ2-2, with 7 bases that match TRBD1. The J segment lost 3 bases and the V segment lost 3 bases, leaving 7 bases of the junction unmatched. Per germline, CDR1 SQVTM and CDR2 ANQGSEA. The CDR3 has 15 residues. Here the CDR3 DNA reads TGCAGCGTTGAGAGGGGGCTCACCGACACCGGGGAGCTGTTTTTT. Its protein is CSVERGLTDTGELFF.

The V call is TRBV10-2, the J call TRBJ1-5, with TRBD1 identical over 8 bases. This CDR3 has 17 amino acids. Per the germline V gene, CDR1 is WSHSY and CDR2 is SAAADI. V shed 2 bases and J 2 bases; nucleotides not matched to a gene: 8. The CDR3 DNA sequence: TGCGCCAGCAGTGAGATGGTCAGGGGGCATGGCAATCAGCCCCAGCATTTT. Translation: CASSEMVRGHGNQPQHF.

The chain joins TRBV6-2 or TRBV6-3 to TRBJ1-1, with a tentative D call TRBD1 (5 bases). Trimming stripped 6 bases from V and 5 bases from J, with 13 bases between. The CDR3 length is 13 residues. Germline CDR1 MNHEY, CDR2 SVGEGT. The CDR3 region is CASRYRSSTEAFF. Here the CDR3 DNA reads TGTGCCAGCAGGTACAGGAGTTCAACTGAAGCTTTCTTT.

The chain recombines TRBV15 with TRBJ1-1; 10 nucleotides align to TRBD1. The CDR3 loop spans 15 amino acids. Germline loops: CDR1 LNHNV, CDR2 YYDKDF (reference sequence). The trim removed 1 base at V and 8 bases at J, leaving 7 bases unmatched. The CDR3 sequence is CATSRGTGQGEEAFF. The CDR3 DNA reads as TGTGCCACCAGCAGAGGTACAGGACAGGGGGAGGAAGCTTTCTTT.

The V call is TRBV29-1, the J call TRBJ1-1, with TRBD1 as a possible D gene (6 bases). The V and J ends lost 4 bases and 0 bases respectively, with 9 bases between them. The germline gives CDR1 SQVTM, CDR2 ANQGSEA. The CDR3 has 13 residues. DNA for the CDR3: TGCAGCGTTGTTTCAGGGGTGAACACTGAAGCTTTCTTT. As protein: CSVVSGVNTEAFF.

The rearrangement links TRBV7-2 to TRBJ2-7; unclear D gene. Germline V gene lookup returns CDR1 SGHTA and CDR2 FQGNSA. This CDR3 has 12 residues. Trimming left V 4 bases short and J 0 bases short, with 4 bases between. CDR3 DNA: TGTGCCAGCAGCTACTTCTCCTACGAGCAGTACTTC. Amino acid sequence: CASSYFSYEQYF.

This clone was found once. The rearrangement joins TRBV6-2 or TRBV6-3 to TRBJ1-2; perhaps TRBD1 as D (5 bases). The CDR3 loop spans 13 amino acids. V shed 6 bases and J shed 2 bases, with 10 bases lying between them. Germline CDR1 is MNHEY and CDR2 is SVGEGT. DNA for the CDR3: TGTGCCAGCAGCCCACGGGACAACTATGGCTACACCTTC. Translated, it gives CASSPRDNYGYTF.

V is TRBV12-3 or TRBV12-4 and J is TRBJ2-1; D remains unclear. Trimming left V 5 bases short and J 8 bases short, with 13 bases between. The CDR3 has 13 amino acids. The chain's CDR3 is CASSRINRHEQFF. The CDR3 DNA sequence: TGTGCCAGCAGTCGGATAAACCGCCATGAGCAGTTCTTC.

The chain carries TRBV11-2 and TRBJ2-1, with TRBD2 matching over 11 bases. The V segment lost 5 bases and the J segment 2 bases; nucleotides outside the gene matches: 2. CDR3 length: 15 residues. Germline CDR1 SGHAT, CDR2 FQNNGV. CDR3 protein: CASSISGGAYNEQFF. As DNA, the CDR3 is TGTGCCAGCAGCATTAGCGGGGGGGCCTACAATGAGCAGTTCTTC. Full variable domain (remainder filled in from reference TRBV11-2 and TRBJ2-1): EAGVAQSPRYKIIEKRQSVAFWCNPISGHATLYWYQQILGQGPKLLIQFQNNGVVDDSQLPKDRFSAERLKGVDSTLKIQPAKLEDSAVYLCASSISGGAYNEQFFGPGTRLTVL.

The gene calls are TRBV11-2 and TRBJ2-7; D unclear. Germline assignment: CDR1 SGHAT and CDR2 FQNNGV. The CDR3 contains 14 residues. V was trimmed by 2 bases and J by 6 bases, leaving 14 bases between them. Here the CDR3 reads CASSLSPSPGEQYF. CDR3 nucleotides: TGTGCCAGCAGCTTAAGTCCGTCCCCGGGCGAGCAGTACTTC.

This chain links TRBV5-6 with TRBJ2-7; the D gene is possibly TRBD1 (6 bases). Germline V gene data show CDR1 as SGHDT and CDR2 as YYEEEE. The CDR3 is 15 residues long. V gave up 4 bases and J gave up 7 bases, with 21 bases separating them. The CDR3: CASSPGRLTRGEQYF. In nucleotides, the CDR3 is TGTGCCAGCAGCCCCGGACGACTCACGAGGGGGGAGCAGTACTTC.

This clone appeared a few times. CDR3 nucleotide sequence: TGTGCCACCAAAGGTTACAGGGGAACAGATACGCAGTATTTT. Translation gives CATKGYRGTDTQYF. V gene TRBV27 combines with J gene TRBJ2-3; 7 bases are a match to TRBD1. Germline CDR1 reads MNHEY; CDR2 reads SMNVEV (reference sequence). V shed 10 bases and J 3 bases; nucleotides not matched to a gene: 10. The CDR3 spans 14 residues.

This clone was detected only once. The chain is built from TRBV7-9 and TRBJ1-1; 7 nucleotides line up with TRBD1. V lost 1 base, J lost 0 bases, and 2 bases stayed unmatched. This CDR3 has 15 residues. Germline V gene lookup returns CDR1 SEHNR and CDR2 FQNEAQ (reference sequence). CDR3 loop: CASSLDQGVNTEAFF. The CDR3 coding sequence is TGTGCCAGCAGCTTAGATCAGGGGGTGAACACTGAAGCTTTCTTT.

The genes are TRBV5-1 and TRBJ2-2; D might be TRBD1 or TRBD2, each matching 5 bases. There are 13 residues in the CDR3. CDR1 and CDR2 from the germline V gene are SGHRS and YFSETQ. V dropped 4 bases and J dropped 3 bases, with 7 bases sitting between them. Here the CDR3 DNA reads TGCGCCAGCAGCAGAGGGGACACCGGGGAGCTGTTTTTT. Protein sequence: CASSRGDTGELFF.

This rearrangement joins TRBV19 to TRBJ1-2; no reliable D call. V was pared by 1 base and J by 8 bases, with 14 bases between. The germline V gene encodes CDR1 LNHDA and CDR2 SQIVND (reference sequence). The CDR3 is 14 residues long. CDR3 region: CASSIGAARYGYTF. In DNA form, the CDR3 reads TGTGCCAGTAGTATAGGGGCTGCTCGGTACGGCTACACCTTC. The full variable domain, rest sourced from reference TRBV19 and TRBJ1-2, is DGGITQSPKYLFRKEGQNVTLSCEQNLNHDAMYWYRQDPGQGLRLIYYSQIVNDFQKGDIAEGYSVSREKKESFPLTVTSAQKNPTAFYLCASSIGAARYGYTFGSGTRLTVV.

The chain has TRBV4-2 and TRBJ1-3; D gene uncertain. V was clipped by 4 bases and J by 0 bases, with 13 bases between them. CDR1 LGHNA and CDR2 YNFKEQ come from the germline V gene. CDR3 length: 16 residues. The CDR3 region is CASSLFGRDSGNTIYF. CDR3 sequence (DNA): TGTGCCAGCAGCCTCTTCGGAAGGGACTCTGGAAACACCATATATTTT.

There are a few counts of this clone. V usage is TRBV5-8 and J usage is TRBJ1-6, with TRBD1 matching 7 bases. The CDR3 length is 17 residues. Germline lookup yields CDR1 SGHTS and CDR2 YDEGEE. V dropped 2 bases and J dropped 0; count of bases not matched to a gene: 5. In nucleotides, the CDR3 is TGTGCCAGCAGCTTCGGGACAGCTTCCTCCTATAATTCACCCCTCCACTTT. Amino acid sequence: CASSFGTASSYNSPLHF.

The chain carries TRBV6-6 and TRBJ2-1; 12 bases fit TRBD2. CDR3 length equals 16 residues. V dropped 2 bases and J dropped 7; count of bases not matched to a gene: 6. The V gene's germline CDR1 is MNHNY and CDR2 SVGAGI (reference sequence). The CDR3 loop reads CASSYGLAGGLNEQFF. The CDR3 bases are TGTGCCAGCAGTTACGGTCTAGCGGGGGGGCTTAATGAGCAGTTCTTC.

This chain connects TRBV27 to TRBJ1-2, with D maybe TRBD1 (6 bases). V was trimmed by 5 bases and J by 4 bases, leaving 20 bases between them. Germline CDR1 reads MNHEY; CDR2 reads SMNVEV (reference sequence). CDR3 size: 16 residues. CDR3 DNA sequence: TGTGCCAGCAGTCGCAACTCTTTGGACAGATCCTATGGCTACACCTTC. Its translation is CASSRNSLDRSYGYTF.

This chain uses TRBV2 with TRBJ2-1; tentatively, D is TRBD1 or TRBD2 (5 bases each). The CDR3 has 10 amino acids. Germline CDR1 reads SNHLY; CDR2 reads FYNNEI. The CDR3 sequence: CASGRGGQFF. As DNA, the CDR3 is TGTGCGAGCGGCCGGGGCGGGCAGTTCTTC.